The TCR beta chain described here comes from a study of neurological immune-mediated disorders. Study findings and constraints: HTLV-1-associated myelopathy showed the most TCR clonal expansion; multiple sclerosis the least, below healthy controls. Private repertoires in all groups were suggested, as expanded clones shared no CDR3 amino acid sequences across subjects.

V lost 3 bases and J 2 bases, leaving 5 bases between the germline ends. The CDR3 totals 13 residues. Many counts were recorded for this clonotype. Antigen specificity is unknown. 5'RACE with 10-nucleotide random UMIs generated the cDNA. TCRdb reanalysed the 5' RACE reads using MiXCR and keeps one entry per CDR3 protein. The table has 35,000 or so distinct CDR3 sequences, roughly an eighth seen once. For the unsorted libraries, 2 million PBMCs stored at -80 C served as input. The V gene is TRBV12-3 or TRBV12-4, the J gene TRBJ1-5; no reliable D call. The sequenced material came from PBMCs. This sequence was found in a woman aged 50 to 60 with HTLV-1-associated myelopathy (HAM/TSP). The DNA for the CDR3 is TGTGCCAGCAGTTTGAACGGCAATCAGCCCCAGCATTTT. It specifies CASSLNGNQPQHF.